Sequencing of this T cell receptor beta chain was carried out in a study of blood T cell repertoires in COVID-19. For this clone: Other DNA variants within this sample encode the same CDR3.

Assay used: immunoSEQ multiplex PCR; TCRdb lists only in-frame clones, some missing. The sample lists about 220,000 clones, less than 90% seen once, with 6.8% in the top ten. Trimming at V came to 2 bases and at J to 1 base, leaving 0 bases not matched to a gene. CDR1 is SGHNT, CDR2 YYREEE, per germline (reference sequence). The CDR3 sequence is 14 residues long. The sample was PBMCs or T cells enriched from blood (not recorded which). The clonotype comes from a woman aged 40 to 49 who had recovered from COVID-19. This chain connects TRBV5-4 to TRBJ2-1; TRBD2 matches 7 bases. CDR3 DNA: TGTGCCAGCAGCTTTAGCGGGTCCTACAATGAGCAGTTCTTC. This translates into CASSFSGSYNEQFF.